This is a list of T cell receptor beta chains from one sample in a study of human T cells and chemical hapten exposure. TCRdb fed the RACE reads into MiXCR, producing one record per CDR3 protein. The sample consists of roughly 250,000 distinct CDR3 sequences, approximately 8.4% of them appearing once. Sequencing was performed on whole blood, taken in connection with sensitization to the hapten diphenylcyclopropenone (DPC). These receptors were obtained from a woman aged 40-49 years with alopecia areata. Some clones in this sample may be carry-over from other donors' samples. The CDR3 runs from the conserved cysteine through the conserved F or W. D genes are given only for firm matches. Not all rows give a size; the values are once, few, many and, for expanded clones, a class.

V gene,clone size,D gene,J gene,CDR3 protein,CDR3 DNA
TRBV28,NA,TRBD1,TRBJ2-7,CASLPPGQTFYEQYF,TGTGCCAGCCTTCCACCGGGACAGACCTTCTACGAGCAGTACTTC
TRBV5-6,many,TRBD1,TRBJ1-1,CASSPRDRGPAFF,TGTGCCAGCAGCCCCCGGGACAGGGGGCCGGCTTTCTTT
TRBV5-1,few,NA,TRBJ2-2,CASSLVLMNTGELFF,TGCGCCAGCAGCTTAGTACTGATGAACACCGGGGAGCTGTTTTTT
TRBV12-3/TRBV12-4,many,TRBD1,TRBJ1-5,CASSPGTGLQPQHF,TGTGCCAGCAGCCCGGGGACAGGGCTTCAGCCCCAGCATTTT
TRBV7-6,NA,NA,TRBJ2-2,CASSHDWREGGTGELFF,TGTGCCAGCAGCCATGACTGGAGGGAAGGGGGCACCGGGGAGCTGTTTTTT
TRBV5-1,NA,NA,TRBJ2-7,CASTAMVTSYEQYF,TGCGCCAGCACCGCTATGGTTACCTCCTACGAGCAGTACTTC
TRBV3-1,many,TRBD1,TRBJ1-1,CASSPRQGATAFF,TGTGCCAGCAGCCCTAGACAGGGGGCAACGGCTTTCTTT
TRBV3-1,NA,NA,TRBJ2-6,CASSPLPQWAANVLTF,TGTGCCAGCAGCCCCTTGCCTCAGTGGGCAGCCAACGTCCTGACTTTC
TRBV4-1,many,NA,TRBJ2-5,CASSQGLSRGTPQETQYF,TGCGCCAGCAGCCAAGGGCTTAGTAGAGGGACCCCGCAAGAGACCCAGTACTTC
TRBV7-9,NA,NA,TRBJ2-7,CASSLSRAEPSYEQYF,TGTGCCAGCAGCTTAAGCCGGGCGGAGCCGTCCTACGAGCAGTACTTC
TRBV19,NA,NA,TRBJ2-6,CASGQFLSGANVLTF,TGTGCCAGCGGACAGTTTTTATCTGGGGCCAACGTCCTGACTTTC
TRBV7-3,NA,TRBD1,TRBJ2-2,CASSLPGQGLTGELFF,TGTGCCAGCAGCTTACCGGGACAGGGGTTAACCGGGGAGCTGTTTTTT
TRBV5-1,many,NA,TRBJ2-6,CASSLQGVGANVLTF,TGCGCCAGCAGCTTGCAAGGAGTTGGGGCCAACGTCCTGACTTTC
TRBV3-1,NA,TRBD2,TRBJ2-3,CASSQDPGGPTDTQYF,TGTGCCAGCAGCCAAGATCCGGGAGGGCCAACGGATACGCAGTATTTT
TRBV29-1,many,NA,TRBJ1-2,CSVEVQDGVDGYTF,TGCAGCGTTGAAGTACAGGATGGAGTCGATGGCTACACCTTC
TRBV9,NA,NA,TRBJ2-1,CASSPQPAGHEQFF,TGTGCCAGCAGCCCCCAACCTGCAGGACATGAGCAGTTCTTC
TRBV5-4,few,NA,TRBJ2-5,CASSLVLTGAEETQYF,TGTGCCAGCAGCTTGGTATTGACGGGGGCGGAAGAGACCCAGTACTTC
TRBV6-5,NA,NA,TRBJ1-5,CASSSPGGAQHF,TGTGCCAGCAGTTCCCCGGGGGGGGCCCAGCATTTT
TRBV29-1,many,NA,TRBJ2-7,CSVVRDGPYEQYF,TGCAGCGTTGTTAGGGACGGACCCTACGAGCAGTACTTC
TRBV24-1,NA,NA,TRBJ2-1,CATSDPVTSTEQFF,TGTGCCACCAGTGATCCCGTAACTAGCACTGAGCAGTTCTTC
TRBV20-1,few,TRBD1,TRBJ1-1,CSATTGYTEAFF,TGCAGTGCCACGACAGGGTACACTGAAGCTTTCTTT
TRBV29-1,many,TRBD2,TRBJ2-1,CSVGLAGGQYNEQFF,TGCAGCGTTGGGTTAGCGGGAGGGCAGTACAATGAGCAGTTCTTC
TRBV7-3,few,TRBD2,TRBJ2-3,CASRRGLAGADTQYF,TGTGCCAGCAGGCGGGGACTAGCGGGAGCAGATACGCAGTATTTT
TRBV10-3,few,NA,TRBJ1-3,CAISESLGAGNTIYF,TGTGCCATCAGTGAGTCGTTAGGGGCTGGAAACACCATATATTTT
TRBV7-9,NA,NA,TRBJ1-2,CASSPLLNYGYTF,TGTGCCAGCAGCCCCCTCCTTAACTATGGCTACACCTTC
TRBV5-5,NA,NA,TRBJ2-2,CASSWAQGRRDTGELFF,TGTGCCAGCAGCTGGGCGCAGGGCAGGCGGGACACCGGGGAGCTGTTTTTT
TRBV15,NA,NA,TRBJ2-3,CATSYGTSPSTDTQYF,TGTGCCACCAGCTATGGGACATCGCCTAGCACAGATACGCAGTATTTT
TRBV7-9,NA,NA,TRBJ1-1,CASSDPNEGLAEAFF,TGTGCCAGCAGCGACCCGAACGAGGGACTGGCTGAAGCTTTCTTT
TRBV28,few,NA,TRBJ2-7,CASRKDSSYEQYF,TGTGCCAGCAGAAAGGACAGCTCCTACGAGCAGTACTTC
TRBV28,few,NA,TRBJ2-6,CASIERSVTGANVLTF,TGTGCCAGCATCGAAAGATCAGTCACTGGGGCCAACGTCCTGACTTTC
TRBV28,NA,NA,TRBJ2-7,CASRPDGPYEQYF,TGTGCCAGCAGACCCGACGGCCCCTACGAGCAGTACTTC
TRBV20-1,NA,NA,TRBJ2-1,CSARAGRGNEQFF,TGCAGTGCTAGAGCGGGAAGGGGTAATGAGCAGTTCTTC
TRBV4-1,few,TRBD2,TRBJ2-1,CASSHSPTSGSSNEQFF,TGCGCCAGCAGCCATTCCCCGACTAGCGGGAGTTCCAATGAGCAGTTCTTC
TRBV6-5,NA,NA,TRBJ2-6,CASSYGGARGANVLTF,TGTGCCAGCAGTTACGGAGGGGCGCGGGGGGCCAACGTCCTGACTTTC
TRBV12-3/TRBV12-4,NA,TRBD2,TRBJ2-3,CASTGTRAENRTDTQYF,TGTGCCAGCACCGGGACTAGAGCCGAAAACCGCACAGATACGCAGTATTTT
TRBV20-1,few,NA,TRBJ2-7,CSAPPRGQPYEQYF,TGCAGTGCCCCTCCAAGGGGACAACCCTACGAGCAGTACTTC
TRBV4-2,NA,TRBD1,TRBJ2-7,CASSTQGQGAHEQYF,TGTGCCAGCAGCACCCAGGGACAGGGGGCTCACGAGCAGTACTTC
TRBV6-2/TRBV6-3,NA,NA,TRBJ2-2,CASSQGKLPGTGELFF,TGTGCCAGCAGTCAGGGGAAACTCCCCGGCACCGGGGAGCTGTTTTTT
TRBV29-1,NA,TRBD1,TRBJ2-1,CSVVRGPSHEQFF,TGCAGCGTTGTCAGGGGGCCAAGTCATGAGCAGTTCTTC
TRBV7-2,NA,TRBD1,TRBJ2-1,CASRPPTGFNEQFF,TGTGCCAGCAGACCCCCGACAGGGTTTAATGAGCAGTTCTTC
TRBV5-1,NA,TRBD2,TRBJ2-3,CASEDVSGRDTQYF,TGCGCCAGCGAGGACGTTAGCGGGAGAGATACGCAGTATTTT
TRBV5-1,NA,NA,TRBJ1-5,CASSLEGLGRQPQHF,TGCGCCAGCAGCTTGGAAGGTTTAGGGAGGCAGCCCCAGCATTTT
TRBV19,few,NA,TRBJ2-7,CASAKNRDPLYEQYF,TGTGCCAGTGCCAAAAACCGGGACCCCCTCTACGAGCAGTACTTC
TRBV6-2/TRBV6-3,few,NA,TRBJ2-7,CASSYTGLYEQYF,TGTGCCAGCAGTTACACGGGCCTCTACGAGCAGTACTTC
TRBV28,NA,NA,TRBJ1-1,CASSSTPFRTEAFF,TGTGCCAGCAGTTCCACCCCCTTCCGCACTGAAGCTTTCTTT
TRBV25-1,NA,TRBD1,TRBJ1-4,CASSEGAGGGEKLFF,TGTGCCAGCAGTGAGGGTGCAGGGGGCGGTGAAAAACTGTTTTTT
TRBV6-6,NA,NA,TRBJ2-7,CASSYPPGTALYEQYF,TGTGCCAGCAGTTACCCCCCCGGGACGGCCCTCTACGAGCAGTACTTC
TRBV3-1,many,TRBD2,TRBJ2-1,CASSQDTSGRARNEQFF,TGTGCCAGCAGCCAAGATACTAGCGGGAGGGCCCGGAATGAGCAGTTCTTC
TRBV7-9,few,TRBD2,TRBJ2-1,CASSPLAGAVYEQFF,TGTGCCAGCAGCCCCCTAGCGGGAGCAGTGTATGAGCAGTTCTTC
TRBV5-5,many,NA,TRBJ1-2,CASSLLPEDYGYTF,TGTGCCAGCAGCTTGCTTCCGGAGGACTATGGCTACACCTTC
TRBV7-2,NA,NA,TRBJ1-5,CASRAGAGQPQHF,TGTGCCAGCAGAGCAGGGGCGGGTCAGCCCCAGCATTTT
TRBV7-3,many,TRBD2,TRBJ2-3,CASSLTSGFTDTQYF,TGTGCCAGCAGCCTGACTAGCGGGTTCACAGATACGCAGTATTTT
TRBV27,NA,TRBD1,TRBJ2-7,CASSLKGQGAYEQYF,TGTGCCAGCAGTTTAAAAGGACAGGGGGCCTACGAGCAGTACTTC
TRBV5-1,few,TRBD1,TRBJ2-4,CASSRGTSTGGENIQYF,TGCGCCAGCAGCAGGGGCACCTCGACAGGGGGCGAAAACATTCAGTACTTC
TRBV6-2/TRBV6-3,many,NA,TRBJ2-3,CASRDVTDTQYF,TGTGCCAGCAGGGACGTAACAGATACGCAGTATTTT
TRBV7-2,many,NA,TRBJ1-6,CASSSSSSYNSPLHF,TGTGCCAGCAGCTCGTCCAGCTCCTATAATTCACCCCTCCACTTT
TRBV25-1,few,TRBD2,TRBJ2-5,CASSVSGRLYQETQYF,TGTGCCAGCAGTGTTAGCGGGAGATTGTACCAAGAGACCCAGTACTTC